This record covers a single T cell receptor (beta chain). The specificity of this receptor is unknown. It has no much larger one-base neighbor in the sample; base qualities were not kept. The sample originates from a study of T cells in Graves' hyperthyroidism and ophthalmopathy (dated by TCRdb to about 2019). For context, the study as a whole: Peripheral blood samples were taken at the time of initial diagnosis, prior to any treatment. TCR V-J signatures able to tell the groups apart were searched for in a discovery cohort of some 97 patients, of whom under 45 had Graves' ophthalmopathy and roughly 58 had stable Graves' hyperthyroidism. Following sampling, methimazole starting at 30 mg daily was given to hyperthyroidism patients, and high-dose intravenous methylprednisolone was given to ophthalmopathy patients. The 100 or so discovery patients were randomly split 7:3 into training and test sets. TCR Vbeta CDR3 sequencing of 135 peripheral blood samples (under 45 ophthalmopathy, roughly 74 hyperthyroidism and approximately 17 progressor patients) is reported in the paper. Thyroid tissue and blood T-cell repertoires from about six Graves' hyperthyroidism patients were also compared in the study. Prospective prediction of ophthalmopathy was tested in an independent validation cohort consisting of some 20 hyperthyroidism patients and around 16 patients who later progressed to ophthalmopathy.

Spanning cysteine to phenylalanine, the CDR3 consists of 16 amino acids. The sequence is cut down to CDR3 DNA, 48 bases in frame from base 1. Based on the germline V gene, the CDR1 and CDR2 sequences are MDHEN and SYDVKM. V ends up 3 bases short and J 3 bases short, with an unmatched junction base count of 11. The paper as a whole reports these results and caveats: Blood samples also contained most of the expanded thyroid clonotypes (frequency above 0.001), which suggests that blood repertoires may reflect thyroid immune responses. No statistical method was used to fix the sample size in advance, and group allocation was not hidden from the investigators. In validation, the model predicted progression to ophthalmopathy a median of 6.5 months before onset, with approximately 70% sensitivity and about 75% specificity. Ophthalmopathy was separated from stable hyperthyroidism by a 13 V-J signature model, with approximately 89% sensitivity and approximately 81% specificity obtained in cross-validation and 80%/75% obtained in testing.

Moderately to severely active disease, a Clinical Activity Score of at least 3, a NOSPECS grade of at least 4, and a duration under 3 months were present in ophthalmopathy patients. Patients with uncontrolled infections, other autoimmune diseases, pregnancy or lactation were excluded. Clinical symptoms, serum thyroxine and TRAb, thyroid ultrasound, and orbital computed tomography formed the basis for the diagnoses. PBMCs were isolated from 7.5 to 10 ml of fresh peripheral blood by Ficoll-Paque density gradient centrifugation. Trizol reagent was used to extract total RNA, and RNA quality was then checked on an Agilent 2100 Bioanalyzer. The TCR beta CDR3 regions were amplified from the RNA transcripts. The first round of RT-PCR for the TCR CDR3 was performed with the HTBI primer set and the Qiagen OneStep RT-PCR kit. The libraries were constructed in a second round of multiplex PCR and then size-selected and purified. The libraries were sequenced on an Illumina HiSeq2000 using paired-end 100 bp reads. The paper's data handling went like this. Raw data were processed with SOAPnuke, discarding reads with adapters, uncalled bases, mean Phred below 15, or no exact constant-primer or identifier match. COPE v1.2.5 was used to merge the high-quality paired reads, and each unique nucleotide sequence was defined as a clonotype. Clonotypes were aligned to IMGT TRBV, TRBD and TRBJ reference segments using MiTCR v1.1. The analysis included only V-J combinations with a frequency above 0.0001, which together covered 99% to 99.2% of the repertoires. The TCS score was defined as the ratio of F50 (clonal expansion) to E x V (chaos), calculated using BLOSUM62-based TCRdist between CDR3 peptides within each V-J. Welch's t-statistics and random forest reduced fewer than 600 V-J features to about 12, which were used in a naive Bayes classifier (R e1071). TCRdb took the public reads, trimmed them with fastp at Q25, ran MiXCR for clone calling and kept in-frame beta chains. Every CDR3 protein is listed once, alongside the most common genes and DNA of its rows. In this record, the V and J calls reflect TCRdb's handling and not the investigators' own analysis. The sample profile shows about 270,000 distinct CDR3 sequences; over 20% of them were found once. The leading ten clones occupy under 65% of the sample.

The origin of this receptor is a man under 40 with Graves' ophthalmopathy. The chain is made from TRBV28 and TRBJ2-7, with 7 junctional bases fitting TRBD2. Sample: blood. In nucleotides, the sequence is TGTGCCAGCAGTTTCAACCACCGGGAGGACCACTACGAGCAGTACTTC. Translated, this gives CASSFNHREDHYEQYF.